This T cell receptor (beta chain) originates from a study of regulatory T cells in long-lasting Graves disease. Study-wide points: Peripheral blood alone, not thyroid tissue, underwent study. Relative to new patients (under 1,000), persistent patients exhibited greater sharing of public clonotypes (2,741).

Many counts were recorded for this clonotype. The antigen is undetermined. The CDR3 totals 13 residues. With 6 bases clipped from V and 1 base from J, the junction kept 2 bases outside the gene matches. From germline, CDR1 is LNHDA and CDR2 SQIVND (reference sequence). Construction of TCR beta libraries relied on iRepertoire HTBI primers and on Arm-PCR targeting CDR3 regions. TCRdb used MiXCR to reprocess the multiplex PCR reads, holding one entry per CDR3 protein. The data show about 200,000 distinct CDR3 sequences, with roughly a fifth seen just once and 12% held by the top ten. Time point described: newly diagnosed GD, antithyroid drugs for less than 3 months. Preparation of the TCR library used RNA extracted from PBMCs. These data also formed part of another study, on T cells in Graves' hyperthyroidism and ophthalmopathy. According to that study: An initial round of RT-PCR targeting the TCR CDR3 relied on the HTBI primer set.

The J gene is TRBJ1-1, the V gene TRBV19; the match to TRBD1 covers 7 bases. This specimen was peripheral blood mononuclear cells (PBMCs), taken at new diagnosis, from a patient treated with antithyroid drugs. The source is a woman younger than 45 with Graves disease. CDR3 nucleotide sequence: TGTGCCAGTAGAAACAGGGGGAACACTGAAGCTTTCTTT. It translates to CASRNRGNTEAFF.